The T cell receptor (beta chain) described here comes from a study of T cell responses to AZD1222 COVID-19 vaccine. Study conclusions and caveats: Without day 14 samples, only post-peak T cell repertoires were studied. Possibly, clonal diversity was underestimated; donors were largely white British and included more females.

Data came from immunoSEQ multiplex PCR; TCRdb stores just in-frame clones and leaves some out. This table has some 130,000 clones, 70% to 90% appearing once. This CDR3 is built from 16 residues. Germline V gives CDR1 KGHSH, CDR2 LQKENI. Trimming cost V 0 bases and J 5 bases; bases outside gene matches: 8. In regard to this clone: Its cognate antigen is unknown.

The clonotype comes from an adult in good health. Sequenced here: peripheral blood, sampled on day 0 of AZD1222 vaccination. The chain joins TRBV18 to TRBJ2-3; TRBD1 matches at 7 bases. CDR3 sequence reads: CASSPPSRGSIDTQYF. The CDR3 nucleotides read TGTGCCAGCTCACCACCGTCCAGGGGGTCTATAGATACGCAGTATTTT.